This TCR beta chain was documented in a study of OX40 agonist ivuxolimab in advanced cancers. V was shortened by 6 bases and J by 2 bases, with 14 bases between the two germline ends. The germline V gene has CDR1 MNHNS and CDR2 SASEGT. The CDR3 extends over 14 amino acids. Using immunoSEQ multiplex PCR, the repertoire was profiled, and TCRdb retains in-frame clones only, with some absent. Of over 45,000 clones in the sample, 70% to 90% are singletons; the top ten hold about 2.7%. Sequencing was performed on CD4+ or CD8+ T cells sorted from blood, taken in a trial of the OX40 agonist ivuxolimab. This chain uses TRBV6-1 with TRBJ2-7; perhaps D is TRBD1 or TRBD2 (5 bases each). This TCR was sampled from an adult with an advanced solid tumor such as melanoma, head and neck, liver or kidney cancer. The CDR3 loop is CASRARGPTYEQYF. The CDR3 DNA reads TGTGCCAGCAGGGCGAGGGGACCCACCTACGAGCAGTACTTC.